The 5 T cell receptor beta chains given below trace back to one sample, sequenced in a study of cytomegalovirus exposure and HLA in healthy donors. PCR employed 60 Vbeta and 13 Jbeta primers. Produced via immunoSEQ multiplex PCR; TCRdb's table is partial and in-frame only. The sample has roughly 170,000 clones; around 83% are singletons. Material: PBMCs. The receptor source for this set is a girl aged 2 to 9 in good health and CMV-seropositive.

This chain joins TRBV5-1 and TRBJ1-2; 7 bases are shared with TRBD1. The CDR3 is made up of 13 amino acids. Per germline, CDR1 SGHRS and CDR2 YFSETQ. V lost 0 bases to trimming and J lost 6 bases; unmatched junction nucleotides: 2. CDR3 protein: CASSLGQGNGYTF. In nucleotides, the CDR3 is TGCGCCAGCAGCTTGGGACAGGGAAATGGCTACACCTTC.

The chain's CDR3 is CAISPQEIYEQYF. For the CDR3, the DNA is TGTGCCATCAGTCCACAGGAAATCTACGAGCAGTACTTC. J is TRBJ2-7 and V is TRBV10-3; D may be TRBD1 (5 bases). The CDR3 loop spans 13 amino acids. Trimming removed 5 bases at V and 3 bases at J, with 11 bases between. The germline V gene has CDR1 ENHRY and CDR2 SYGVKD.

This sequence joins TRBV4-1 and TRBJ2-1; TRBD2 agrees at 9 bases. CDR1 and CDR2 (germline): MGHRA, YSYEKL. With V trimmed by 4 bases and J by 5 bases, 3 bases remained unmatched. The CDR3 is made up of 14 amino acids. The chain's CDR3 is CASSRGLAHNEQFF. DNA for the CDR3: TGCGCCAGCAGCCGAGGACTAGCGCACAATGAGCAGTTCTTC.

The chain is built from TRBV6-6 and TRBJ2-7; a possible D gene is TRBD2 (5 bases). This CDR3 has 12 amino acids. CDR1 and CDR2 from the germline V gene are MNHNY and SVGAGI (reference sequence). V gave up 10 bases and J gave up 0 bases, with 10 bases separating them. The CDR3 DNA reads TGTGCCACGGGGTCCTCCTCCTACGAGCAGTACTTC. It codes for CATGSSSYEQYF.

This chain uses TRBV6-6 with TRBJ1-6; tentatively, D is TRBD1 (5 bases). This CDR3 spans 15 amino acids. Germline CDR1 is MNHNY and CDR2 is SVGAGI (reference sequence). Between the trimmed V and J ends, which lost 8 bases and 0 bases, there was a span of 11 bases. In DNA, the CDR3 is TGTGCCAGCGGGGGAGGGAGCTCCTATAATTCACCCCTCCACTTT. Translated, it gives CASGGGSSYNSPLHF.